The 23 T cell receptor beta chains below come from one sample, sequenced in a study of blood T cell repertoires in COVID-19. TCRdb's table, derived via immunoSEQ multiplex PCR, lists solely in-frame clones and lacks some. The data contain more than 95,000 clones, approximately 87% of them seen just once; the ten biggest clones take up under 3%. The sample consisted of peripheral blood. The receptors were gathered from a man aged 25-40 years with acute or convalescent COVID-19.

The J gene is TRBJ1-4, the V gene TRBV6-6; no clear D. This CDR3 spans 13 amino acids. Germline CDR1 MNHNY, CDR2 SVGAGI (reference sequence). V lost 2 bases and J 7 bases, leaving 8 bases between the germline ends. Here the CDR3 reads CASSYREVEKLFF. CDR3 DNA sequence: TGTGCCAGCAGTTACCGGGAGGTTGAAAAACTGTTTTTT.

This chain links TRBV9 with TRBJ1-1, with D unclear. CDR1 is SGDLS and CDR2 is YYNGEE in the germline V gene. This CDR3 has 15 amino acids. V shed 1 base and J shed 4 bases, with 14 bases lying between them. This CDR3 reads CASSVNGEVFTEAFF. The CDR3 DNA is TGTGCCAGCAGCGTAAATGGGGAGGTATTCACTGAAGCTTTCTTT.

The rearrangement joins TRBV6-6 to TRBJ1-2; 9 bases fit TRBD1. Trimming took 4 bases from V and 4 from J; bases not matched to a gene: 10. Germline V lookup: CDR1 MNHNY, CDR2 SVGAGI (reference sequence). The CDR3 spans 16 residues. The CDR3 here is CASSSDRGYALYGYTF. CDR3 in DNA: TGTGCCAGCAGTTCTGACAGGGGGTATGCCCTCTATGGCTACACCTTC.

This rearrangement joins TRBV3-1 (or the pseudogene TRBV3-2) to TRBJ1-2; TRBD1 aligns across 7 bases. J lost 4 bases, V lost 4 bases, and 3 bases had no gene match. Germline CDR1 and CDR2: LGHDT and YNNKEL (reference sequence). The CDR3 totals 13 residues. CDR3 bases: TGTGCCAGCAGCCTAGGACAGGTCTATGGCTACACCTTC. This encodes CASSLGQVYGYTF.

J is TRBJ2-2 and V is TRBV19; the D is unclear. The germline CDR1 and CDR2 sequences are LNHDA and SQIVND (reference sequence). V gave up 1 base and J gave up 1 base, with 4 bases separating them. The CDR3 runs to 14 residues. As DNA, the CDR3 is TGTGCCAGTAGTATAGCCAGGAACACCGGGGAGCTGTTTTTT. This translates into CASSIARNTGELFF. Full variable domain (missing parts from reference TRBV19 and TRBJ2-2): DGGITQSPKYLFRKEGQNVTLSCEQNLNHDAMYWYRQDPGQGLRLIYYSQIVNDFQKGDIAEGYSVSREKKESFPLTVTSAQKNPTAFYLCASSIARNTGELFFGEGSRLTVL.

The chain is built from TRBV5-1 and TRBJ2-2; D might be TRBD2 (6 bases). CDR3 length: 17 residues. Germline V lookup: CDR1 SGHRS, CDR2 YFSETQ. Trimming cost V 1 base and J 2 bases, with 15 bases left between them. CDR3 bases: TGCGCCAGCAGCTTGTGGACTACCGAGCTAAACACCGGGGAGCTGTTTTTT. Its protein product is CASSLWTTELNTGELFF. Based on the CDR3 plus reference TRBV5-1 and TRBJ2-2, the full variable domain is KAGVTQTPRYLIKTRGQQVTLSCSPISGHRSVSWYQQTPGQGLQFLFEYFSETQRNKGNFPGRFSGRQFSNSRSEMNVSTLELGDSALYLCASSLWTTELNTGELFFGEGSRLTVL.

On this clone: Sequence at one end of the junction differs from germline and may be a read error. This chain uses TRBV7-7 with TRBJ2-1; TRBD2 agrees at 13 bases. Germline V gives CDR1 SSHAT, CDR2 FNYEAQ (reference sequence). CDR3 length: 16 amino acids. The CDR3 spells CASSLAGTSGVNEQFF. CDR3 nucleotides: TGTGCTAGCAGCTTAGCCGGGACTAGCGGGGTCAATGAGCAGTTCTTC.

This clone was recorded only once. The chain links TRBV19 to TRBJ2-2; a possible D gene is TRBD1 (6 bases). This CDR3 is 15 amino acids long. CDR1 is LNHDA and CDR2 is SQIVND in the germline V gene (reference sequence). The V and J ends lost 5 bases and 4 bases respectively, with 14 bases between them. The CDR3 protein is CASSPETGATGELFF. DNA for the CDR3: TGTGCCAGTAGTCCTGAGACAGGAGCCACCGGGGAGCTGTTTTTT.

The CDR3 DNA is TGTGCCAGCAGTTTTGCCCCATTCTTCCCGGCGGGGGGCACTGAAGCTTTCTTT. This codes for CASSFAPFFPAGGTEAFF. This chain connects TRBV27 to TRBJ1-1, with D possibly matching TRBD1 (5 bases). The germline V gene has CDR1 MNHEY and CDR2 SMNVEV (reference sequence). The CDR3 is made up of 18 amino acids. The ends were cut back, 3 bases at V and 4 bases at J, with 24 bases in the middle.

This chain joins TRBV30 and TRBJ1-2; possibly TRBD1 for D (5 bases). Trimming stripped 2 bases from V and 4 bases from J, with 11 bases between. Germline CDR1 and CDR2: GTSNPN and SVGIG (reference sequence). The CDR3 runs 13 residues. CDR3 amino acids: CAWSTGRSYGYTF. The CDR3 DNA reads TGTGCCTGGAGTACAGGACGGTCCTATGGCTACACCTTC.

As to this clone: The sample has other DNA sequences that encode this CDR3 too. The chain is built from TRBV5-1 and TRBJ1-5; D call uncertain. Germline V gene lookup returns CDR1 SGHRS and CDR2 YFSETQ. This CDR3 contains 14 residues. The V end lost 0 bases, the J end lost 3 bases, and 7 bases lay between the germline ends. The CDR3 loop is CASSLGGLNQPQHF. The CDR3, as DNA: TGCGCCAGCAGCTTGGGCGGACTCAATCAGCCCCAGCATTTT.

This clone is a singleton in its sample. CDR3 nucleotide sequence: TGTGCCAGCAGCCCAATGAACACTGAAGCTTTCTTT. Its protein is CASSPMNTEAFF. The V and J genes are TRBV6-5 and TRBJ1-1; D gene uncertain. Per the germline V gene, CDR1 is MNHEY and CDR2 is SVGAGI. This CDR3 has 12 amino acids. V was pared by 6 bases and J by 0 bases, with 5 bases between.

This chain links TRBV18 with TRBJ2-5; 8 positions match TRBD2. The CDR3 loop spans 17 amino acids. Looked up from germline, CDR1 is KGHSH and CDR2 is LQKENI. The junction had 11 bases not matched to a gene; V was cut back by 2 bases and J by 3 bases. This CDR3 is CASSPFPAGGFEETQYF. The CDR3 bases are TGTGCCAGCTCACCATTCCCCGCGGGGGGCTTCGAAGAGACCCAGTACTTC.

This clone occurred once. The chain recombines TRBV18 with TRBJ1-1; maybe TRBD1 (5 bases). The CDR3 has 14 residues. CDR1 and CDR2 from the germline V gene are KGHSH and LQKENI. V was pared by 4 bases and J by 1 base, with 10 bases between. Here the CDR3 reads CASSLQVTNTEAFF. CDR3 DNA sequence: TGTGCCAGCTCACTACAGGTAACGAACACTGAAGCTTTCTTT.

This clone showed up just once. The chain uses TRBV11-2 and TRBJ2-1; possibly TRBD2 for D (5 bases). Germline V CDR1 and CDR2: SGHAT, FQNNGV. The CDR3 has 14 residues. Deletions cut 0 bases from V and 9 bases from J, with 12 bases between. The CDR3 is CASSLDPGSGEQFF. The CDR3 DNA sequence: TGTGCCAGCAGCTTAGATCCTGGCAGCGGTGAGCAGTTCTTC. Looking up the rest from reference TRBV11-2 and TRBJ2-1 gives the full variable domain: EAGVAQSPRYKIIEKRQSVAFWCNPISGHATLYWYQQILGQGPKLLIQFQNNGVVDDSQLPKDRFSAERLKGVDSTLKIQPAKLEDSAVYLCASSLDPGSGEQFFGPGTRLTVL.

This clone came up once. CDR3 nucleotide sequence: TGTGCCAGCAGCAAAACCGCCACCGGGACAGGCAAACTCGTCGGTCTCGAGCAGTACGTC. The encoded protein is CASSKTATGTGKLVGLEQYV. This chain links TRBV21-1 with TRBJ2-7; TRBD1, the table's D call, lacks a check against the DNA. TRBV21-1 is listed as a pseudogene. The CDR3 has 20 residues.

V gene TRBV2 combines with J gene TRBJ2-3, with a tentative D call TRBD1 (6 bases). Trimming shortened V by 7 bases and J by 4 bases, and 21 bases separated the two germline ends. The V gene's germline CDR1 is SNHLY and CDR2 FYNNEI. The CDR3 runs 16 residues. CDR3 residues: CASKDRRWLSADTQYF. The CDR3 DNA sequence: TGTGCCAGCAAAGACAGGAGGTGGTTATCGGCAGATACGCAGTATTTT.

This chain links TRBV27 with TRBJ1-4; TRBD1 agrees at 8 bases. The CDR3 spans 14 residues. V lost 6 bases and J lost 8; bases outside the gene matches: 8. The V gene's germline CDR1 is MNHEY and CDR2 SMNVEV (reference sequence). CDR3 coding DNA: TGTGCCAGCAGCAAGGGACAGGAAGCCGAAAAACTGTTTTTT. Residues: CASSKGQEAEKLFF.

This clone has a handful of counts. The chain combines TRBV4-2 with TRBJ1-2; perhaps TRBD1 as D (6 bases). This CDR3 has 12 amino acids. V gave up 4 bases and J gave up 3 bases, with 6 bases separating them. CDR1 and CDR2 (germline): LGHNA, YNFKEQ. The CDR3 bases are TGTGCCAGCAGCCGGACAGACTATGGCTACACCTTC. Protein sequence: CASSRTDYGYTF.

This clone was detected only a few times. The chain carries TRBV4-1 and TRBJ2-1; 7 nucleotides line up with TRBD1. CDR1 is MGHRA, CDR2 YSYEKL, per germline. V lost 4 bases to trimming and J lost 5 bases; unmatched junction nucleotides: 8. This CDR3 contains 15 residues. CDR3 region: CASSPGNRGHNEQFF. CDR3 DNA sequence: TGCGCCAGCAGCCCGGGGAACAGGGGACACAATGAGCAGTTCTTC.

The chain links TRBV28 to TRBJ1-6; 7 positions match TRBD1. The J segment lost 6 bases and the V segment lost 6 bases, leaving 8 bases of the junction unmatched. This CDR3 has 15 amino acids. Germline V CDR1 and CDR2: MDHEN, SYDVKM. The CDR3, as DNA: TGTGCCAGCAGCCCAGGACAGGCAACTAATTCACCCCTCCACTTT. Translating it yields CASSPGQATNSPLHF.

This clone was counted once. J is TRBJ2-3 and V is TRBV10-2; 13 bases map to TRBD2. Germline V CDR1 and CDR2: WSHSY, SAAADI. The CDR3 contains 19 residues. The J segment lost 3 bases and the V segment lost 8 bases, leaving 17 bases of the junction unmatched. CDR3: CASGVPAGLAGIGTDTQYF. The DNA of the CDR3 is TGCGCCAGCGGGGTCCCCGCGGGACTAGCGGGAATCGGTACAGATACGCAGTATTTT.

This clone has just one count. V gene TRBV5-1 combines with J gene TRBJ1-2; no clear D gene. Germline values: CDR1 SGHRS, CDR2 YFSETQ. The V end was cut by 0 bases, the J end by 0 bases, with 6 bases between. CDR3 length: 14 amino acids. CDR3 coding DNA: TGCGCCAGCAGCTTGGACTCCGCTAACTATGGCTACACCTTC. Its translation: CASSLDSANYGYTF.